Below, 17 T cell receptor beta chains from the same sample are listed, as sequenced in a study of blood T cell repertoires in COVID-19. The assay was immunoSEQ multiplex PCR, and TCRdb's table has in-frame clones only and misses some. The sample shows about 220,000 clones, about 79% of them seen only once. Sequenced sample: PBMCs or T cells enriched from blood (not recorded which). The receptor source for this set is a woman aged 55-70 years who had recovered from COVID-19.

The chain recombines TRBV3-1 (or the pseudogene TRBV3-2) with TRBJ1-2, with TRBD1 matching 7 bases. Trimming cost V 7 bases and J 5 bases; bases outside gene matches: 13. The CDR3 extends over 15 amino acids. Germline V gene lookup returns CDR1 LGHDT and CDR2 YNNKEL (reference sequence). CDR3 DNA sequence: TGTGCCAGCACCCTGAATCCGGGACAGCAGTATGGCTACACCTTC. Residues: CASTLNPGQQYGYTF.

The rearrangement links TRBV5-1 to TRBJ2-2; D perhaps matches TRBD2 (6 bases). The CDR3 is made up of 15 amino acids. Germline CDR1 SGHRS, CDR2 YFSETQ. The germline V and J ends were trimmed by 4 bases and 6 bases, with 16 bases remaining between them. This CDR3 is CASSRFPGTSGELFF. The CDR3 DNA reads as TGCGCCAGCAGCCGGTTCCCGGGGACTTCCGGGGAGCTGTTTTTT.

This chain connects TRBV19 to TRBJ2-7; 8 nucleotides agree with TRBD1. V was clipped by 11 bases and J by 2 bases; unmatched bases: 2. The germline gives CDR1 LNHDA, CDR2 SQIVND (reference sequence). This CDR3 is built from 11 residues. This CDR3 reads CASGGPYEQYF. CDR3 coding DNA: TGTGCCTCAGGGGGCCCCTACGAGCAGTACTTC.

This clone has a handful of counts. The rearrangement uses TRBV4-3 and TRBJ2-2, with D unclear. Germline values: CDR1 LGHNA, CDR2 YSLEER. This CDR3 is built from 13 residues. Trimming took 1 base from V and 7 from J, leaving 7 bases between them. Here the CDR3 reads CASSQGADGELFF. In DNA, the CDR3 is TGCGCCAGCAGCCAAGGCGCGGACGGGGAGCTGTTTTTT.

V and J are TRBV7-9 and TRBJ2-4; possibly TRBD1 for D (7 bases). The CDR3 length is 15 residues. V lost 5 bases to trimming and J lost 8 bases, with 19 bases between them. Germline V CDR1 and CDR2: SEHNR, FQNEAQ (reference sequence). The CDR3 bases are TGTGCCAGCAGCCCAAGGGGTACAGGGGAGGACATTCAGTACTTC. Protein product: CASSPRGTGEDIQYF.

The chain links TRBV25-1 to TRBJ1-2; D unresolved. Germline V lookup: CDR1 MGHDK, CDR2 SYGVNS. V dropped 2 bases and J dropped 0 bases, with 10 bases sitting between them. The CDR3 extends over 15 amino acids. CDR3 in amino acids: CASSEAGVANYGYTF. The CDR3 nucleotides are TGTGCCAGCAGTGAAGCCGGGGTAGCTAACTATGGCTACACCTTC.

A few counts support this clone. The CDR3 is CASSEQGPKNIQYF. The CDR3 DNA reads TGCGCCAGCAGTGAACAGGGACCGAAAAACATTCAGTACTTC. The V gene is TRBV10-2, the J gene TRBJ2-4, with a tentative D call TRBD1 (6 bases). V was trimmed by 3 bases and J by 4 bases, leaving 10 bases between them. The CDR3 extends over 14 amino acids. The V gene's germline CDR1 is WSHSY and CDR2 SAAADI.

The V call is TRBV7-2, the J call TRBJ2-7, with 9 bases fitting TRBD2. The trim removed 5 bases at V and 1 base at J, leaving 6 bases unmatched. The CDR3 contains 15 residues. Germline CDR1 is SGHTA and CDR2 is FQGNSA. Here the CDR3 reads CASSAPGLASYEQYF. In DNA, the CDR3 is TGTGCCAGCAGCGCACCGGGACTAGCTTCCTACGAGCAGTACTTC.

This clone was observed a few times. The J gene is TRBJ2-5, the V gene TRBV6-1, with 9 nucleotides matching TRBD2. With V trimmed by 3 bases and J by 4 bases, 6 bases remained unmatched. Germline CDR1 MNHNS, CDR2 SASEGT. The CDR3 sequence is 15 residues long. The CDR3: CASSDGGGAAETQYF. The CDR3 bases are TGTGCCAGCAGTGACGGCGGGGGGGCCGCAGAGACCCAGTACTTC.

The chain joins TRBV30 to TRBJ1-2, with 12 nucleotides matching TRBD1. Germline trimming cut 0 bases from V and 8 bases from J; bases unmatched to any gene: 10. The CDR3 consists of 16 residues. Germline V CDR1 and CDR2: GTSNPN, SVGIG (reference sequence). The CDR3 sequence is CAWSVPWGQGAYGYTF. The CDR3 DNA is TGTGCCTGGAGTGTACCCTGGGGACAGGGGGCTTACGGCTACACCTTC.

This sequence joins TRBV7-6 and TRBJ1-6, with TRBD1 matching over 8 bases. The V gene's germline CDR1 is SGHVS and CDR2 FNYEAQ. This CDR3 has 16 residues. J gave up 4 bases and V 1 base, and 3 bases lay outside the gene matches. CDR3 amino acids: CASSLVGQGYNSPLHF. CDR3 in DNA: TGTGCCAGCAGCTTAGTAGGACAGGGATATAATTCACCCCTCCACTTT.

The V and J genes are TRBV5-1 and TRBJ2-3, with unresolved D. Germline V gene sequence: CDR1 SGHRS, CDR2 YFSETQ. This CDR3 is built from 15 residues. Trimming took off 4 bases at V and 2 bases at J, with 14 bases between the two ends. The CDR3 nucleotides are TGCGCCAGCAGCCTCCTTCCCAGAACCACAGATACGCAGTATTTT. Its protein product is CASSLLPRTTDTQYF. Looking up the rest from reference TRBV5-1 and TRBJ2-3 gives the full variable domain: KAGVTQTPRYLIKTRGQQVTLSCSPISGHRSVSWYQQTPGQGLQFLFEYFSETQRNKGNFPGRFSGRQFSNSRSEMNVSTLELGDSALYLCASSLLPRTTDTQYFGPGTRLTVL.

CDR3 sequence reads: CASSPLRLAVRNEQFF. The DNA for the CDR3 is TGTGCCAGCAGCCCCCTTCGGCTAGCAGTTCGCAATGAGCAGTTCTTC. This chain links TRBV4-2 with TRBJ2-1; tentative D call: TRBD2 (5 bases). Trimming left V 4 bases short and J 6 bases short, with 19 bases between. Looked up from germline, CDR1 is LGHNA and CDR2 is YNFKEQ. CDR3 length: 16 amino acids.

The chain has TRBV5-1 and TRBJ2-5, with 8 bases that match TRBD2. The V and J ends lost 0 bases and 4 bases, in that order; junction bases with no gene match: 2. The CDR3 consists of 14 residues. Germline V lookup: CDR1 SGHRS, CDR2 YFSETQ. CDR3 sequence reads: CASSLDREGETQYF. CDR3 DNA: TGCGCCAGCAGCTTGGATCGGGAGGGAGAGACCCAGTACTTC.

This rearrangement joins TRBV4-2 to TRBJ1-1; TRBD1 might be the D (5 bases). Trimming shortened V by 4 bases and J by 4 bases, and 7 bases separated the two germline ends. Germline V gene lookup returns CDR1 LGHNA and CDR2 YNFKEQ. CDR3 size: 12 residues. For the CDR3, the DNA is TGTGCCAGCAGCCCCGGGGGCACTGAAGCTTTCTTT. Protein: CASSPGGTEAFF.

The gene calls are TRBV6-5 and TRBJ2-2; 10 positions agree with TRBD1. The CDR3 consists of 15 residues. Unmatched junction bases numbered 8, after V lost 6 bases and J lost 7 bases. Germline lookup yields CDR1 MNHEY and CDR2 SVGAGI. In nucleotides, the CDR3 is TGTGCCAGCAGCAGACGACAGGGGGCGAGCGGGGAGCTGTTTTTT. It is translated as CASSRRQGASGELFF.

V is TRBV2 and J is TRBJ1-5; the D is unclear. The CDR3 runs to 14 residues. The germline CDR1 and CDR2 sequences are SNHLY and FYNNEI. V was cut by 5 bases and J by 3 bases, with 11 bases left in between. The CDR3 loop is CASSSDTDNQPQHF. CDR3 bases: TGTGCCAGCAGTTCTGACACCGACAATCAGCCCCAGCATTTT.